Listed below are T cell receptor beta chains from one sample, sequenced in a study of T cell repertoires in cytomegalovirus infection. From the reads, TCRdb called clonotypes with MiXCR, one entry per CDR3 protein. This table has over 250,000 distinct CDR3 sequences, about a quarter appearing once. The sample consisted of PBMCs. Receptors originate from a human donor in good health (CMV status not recorded). Some clones in this sample may be carry-over from other donors' samples. Each CDR3 is given with its conserved first and last residue. The D gene is left open where the match is weak. Not all rows give a size; the values are once, few, many and, for expanded clones, a class.

TRBD1	16	TRBV4-1	few	TRBJ1-1	TGCGCCAGCAGCCGACAGGGCCCAGGGGTGGGCACTGAAGCTTTCTTT	CASSRQGPGVGTEAFF
TRBD1	12	TRBV29-1	.	TRBJ2-7	TGCAGCATCTCCGGGACAGCCTTTGAGCAGTACTTC	CSISGTAFEQYF
TRBD1	14	TRBV20-1	few	TRBJ1-2	TGCAGTGCTAGAGATCCGACAGGGGACTATGGCTACACCTTC	CSARDPTGDYGYTF
TRBD2	15	TRBV7-9	many	TRBJ2-5	TGTGCCAGCAGCTCCCCTCCGGGGGGGCTGCAGACCCAGTACTTC	CASSSPPGGLQTQYF
.	12	TRBV20-1	.	TRBJ2-7	TGCAGTGCTAGGTATGGGGCCTACGAGCAGTACTTC	CSARYGAYEQYF
TRBD2	16	TRBV5-4	.	TRBJ2-1	TGTGCCAGCAGGAACCGACTAGCGGGAGGCCACAATGAGCAGTTCTTC	CASRNRLAGGHNEQFF
.	16	TRBV5-6	.	TRBJ2-1	TGTGCCAGCAGCTTGGCCCGGGACAAGTCCTACAATGAGCAGTTCTTC	CASSLARDKSYNEQFF
.	12	TRBV7-2	few	TRBJ2-3	TGTGCCAGCAGGCTGAGGAGAGATACGCAGTATTTT	CASRLRRDTQYF
TRBD2	14	TRBV9	.	TRBJ2-7	TGTGCCAGCAGCACCCACGGGAGGGACTACGAGCAGTACTTC	CASSTHGRDYEQYF
TRBD2	13	TRBV29-1	few	TRBJ2-7	TGCAGCGTTGCGGGGACTAGCGGGAGCGAGCAGTACTTC	CSVAGTSGSEQYF
TRBD1	15	TRBV7-6	few	TRBJ1-2	TGTGCCAGCAGCTTCCGACAGGGGGCGGACTATGGCTACACCTTC	CASSFRQGADYGYTF
.	17	TRBV6-6	few	TRBJ1-1	TGTGCCAGCAGTTACTCGAGGGTCAGTAGTATGAACACTGAAGCTTTCTTT	CASSYSRVSSMNTEAFF
TRBD2	15	TRBV28	.	TRBJ2-4	TGTGCCAGCAGTCCCCGCGGGACTAGCGGAAACATTCAGTACTTC	CASSPRGTSGNIQYF
.	13	TRBV20-1	.	TRBJ2-4	TGCAGTGCTAGAGAGTCCCTAGAAAACATTCAGTACTTC	CSARESLENIQYF
TRBD2	17	TRBV28	many	TRBJ2-1	TGTGCCAGCAGTTTAGGGCCTAGCGGGAGAAGATACAATGAGCAGTTCTTC	CASSLGPSGRRYNEQFF
TRBD1	16	TRBV5-5	few	TRBJ1-5	TGTGCCAGCAGCTCCGCCGGGACAGGGGGATTTCAGCCCCAGCATTTT	CASSSAGTGGFQPQHF
.	12	TRBV15	.	TRBJ2-1	TGTGCCACCAGCAGACGGTACAATGAGCAGTTCTTC	CATSRRYNEQFF
.	12	TRBV12-3/TRBV12-4	few	TRBJ2-3	TGTGCCAGCAGTTTAGTGGAGGATACGCAGTATTTT	CASSLVEDTQYF
.	13	TRBV7-2	many	TRBJ2-7	TGTGCCAGCAATCCTGGACGGCTCTACGAGCAGTACTTC	CASNPGRLYEQYF
.	13	TRBV2	few	TRBJ1-2	TGTGCCAGCAGCCGGGAGGCGGGCCATGGCTACACCTTC	CASSREAGHGYTF
TRBD2	16	TRBV5-4	.	TRBJ2-1	TGTGCCAGCAGCTTGGGGGGGACTAGCCCCTGGGGTGAGCAGTTCTTC	CASSLGGTSPWGEQFF
TRBD2	14	TRBV2	.	TRBJ2-5	TGTGCCAGTAGCGGGGGGCCGAGTCAAGAGACCCAGTACTTC	CASSGGPSQETQYF
.	12	TRBV28	.	TRBJ2-7	TGTGCCAGCAGTTTTCTAGGAGGATTGGGACACTTC	CASSFLGGLGHF
.	14	TRBV12-3/TRBV12-4	many	TRBJ2-5	TGTGCCAGCACCCAACAAGTCAACCAAGAGACCCAGTACTTC	CASTQQVNQETQYF
.	13	TRBV15	many	TRBJ1-4	TGTGCCACCAGCAGGACGACTAATGAAAAACTGTTTTTT	CATSRTTNEKLFF
.	14	TRBV19	few	TRBJ1-1	TGTGCCAGTAGTTGGACAGCCGGCGACACTGAAGCTTTCTTT	CASSWTAGDTEAFF
.	13	TRBV6-4	many	TRBJ2-1	TGTGCCAGCAGTGATGGGGTGTCCAATGAGCAGTTCTTC	CASSDGVSNEQFF
.	14	TRBV7-2	many	TRBJ1-2	TGTGCCAGCAGCTTAAGAACCACCGTGGAGGGCTACACCTTC	CASSLRTTVEGYTF
TRBD1	17	TRBV12-3/TRBV12-4	many	TRBJ1-1	TGTGCCAGCAGTTTAGCTCGGGACAGAATAACGAACACTGAAGCTTTCTTT	CASSLARDRITNTEAFF
TRBD2	12	TRBV11-2	many	TRBJ2-1	TGTGCCAGTGGACTAGCGGGGGTTGAGCAGTTCTTC	CASGLAGVEQFF
TRBD2	17	TRBV6-1	.	TRBJ2-7	TGTGCCAGCAGTTTCTTGTTAGCGGGGGCTTCTTCCTACGAGCAGTACTTC	CASSFLLAGASSYEQYF
.	12	TRBV7-9	.	TRBJ1-2	TGTGCCAGCACCCCCCAGGCGGATGGCTACACCTTC	CASTPQADGYTF
.	15	TRBV2	few	TRBJ2-3	TGTGCCAGCAACCCGGGACACAAATTCACAGATACGCAGTATTTT	CASNPGHKFTDTQYF
TRBD1	14	TRBV10-3	few	TRBJ2-5	TGTGCCATCAGGGCCGGGACAGGGAGTGAGACCCAGTACTTC	CAIRAGTGSETQYF
TRBD2	14	TRBV7-2	many	TRBJ2-1	TGTGCCAGCAGCCTTGCGCGGGAGACTCGTGAGCAGTTCTTC	CASSLARETREQFF
.	15	TRBV6-5	.	TRBJ2-5	TGTGCCAGCAGTTACGGACCAACTTTCCAAGAGACCCAGTACTTC	CASSYGPTFQETQYF
TRBD2	15	TRBV10-1	few	TRBJ2-2	TGCGCCAGCAGTGTAGCGGGGGAGGTTCCCGGGGAGCTGTTTTTT	CASSVAGEVPGELFF
TRBD2	19	TRBV6-5	.	TRBJ2-1	TGTGCCAGCAGTTACGGAGGGACTAGCGGGAGCTCCATCTACAATGAGCAGTTCTTC	CASSYGGTSGSSIYNEQFF
TRBD2	14	TRBV7-9	many	TRBJ2-1	TGTGCCAGCAGCACACGACCTAGCGGGGGGGCCTCTCTCTTC	CASSTRPSGGASLF
.	13	TRBV5-1	.	TRBJ1-5	TGCGCCAGCAGCCCGCAGTGGGGATCCCCCCAGCATTTT	CASSPQWGSPQHF
TRBD1	15	TRBV28	.	TRBJ1-2	TGTGCCAGCAGTTTAGACGGGACAGGGTATGAAGGCTACACCTTC	CASSLDGTGYEGYTF
.	18	TRBV28	.	TRBJ1-3	TGTGCCAGCAGTTTATGGACGCCAGGGCCACTAAATGGAAACACCATATATTTT	CASSLWTPGPLNGNTIYF
TRBD1	16	TRBV28	many	TRBJ1-1	TGTGCCAGCAGCTGGGACAGCCGTAACTTCAACACTGAAGCTTTCTTT	CASSWDSRNFNTEAFF
TRBD1	14	TRBV20-1	few	TRBJ1-6	TGCAGTGCGCCAACAGGGGTGTTGGATTCACCCCTCCACTTT	CSAPTGVLDSPLHF
.	13	TRBV20-1	many	TRBJ2-7	TGCAGTGCTTCCCAGGGTGAAGCGAGAGAGCAGTACTTC	CSASQGEAREQYF
.	13	TRBV19	few	TRBJ1-5	TGTGCCAGTAGTATTCACATTAATCAGCCCCAGCATTTT	CASSIHINQPQHF
TRBD2	12	TRBV12-3/TRBV12-4	few	TRBJ2-1	TGTGCCAGCACCCTTTGGGGGGGAGATGCGTTCTTC	CASTLWGGDAFF
.	15	TRBV5-1	few	TRBJ2-6	TGCGCCAGCAGCTTAGACGCGGATGGGGCCAACGTCCTGACTTTC	CASSLDADGANVLTF
.	14	TRBV5-4	few	TRBJ2-7	TGTGCCAGCAGCTGGAGGACTGCTGCCTACGAGCAGTACTTC	CASSWRTAAYEQYF
TRBD1	15	TRBV7-2	many	TRBJ1-2	TGTGCCAGCAGCCCTCAGGGGGCGCAGAGCTATGGCTACACCTTC	CASSPQGAQSYGYTF
TRBD1	16	TRBV7-2	many	TRBJ2-7	TGTGCCAGCAGCCTAGGCGGGGCAGGGGGCTTTTACGAGCAGTACTTC	CASSLGGAGGFYEQYF
.	13	TRBV29-1	few	TRBJ2-2	TGCAGCGTTGAGGAGGATGGCACCGGGGAGCTGTTTTTT	CSVEEDGTGELFF
.	14	TRBV2	.	TRBJ2-3	TGTGCCAGCAGTGCGGTGACTAACACAGATACGCAGTATTTT	CASSAVTNTDTQYF
TRBD1	13	TRBV5-4	few	TRBJ1-2	TGTGCCAGCAGCTCCACCGGGACAGGCATTAGCACCTTC	CASSSTGTGISTF
.	16	TRBV7-9	many	TRBJ2-2	TGTGCCAGCAGCTCCCCCGGGGGAGCGAACACCGGGGAGCTGTTTTTT	CASSSPGGANTGELFF
TRBD2	12	TRBV20-1	few	TRBJ2-3	TGCAGTGCTCCTGGGCGGGGGGATACGCAGTATTTT	CSAPGRGDTQYF
.	13	TRBV7-6	many	TRBJ1-6	TGTGCCAGCAATAGGGACCTTAATTCACCCCTCCACTTT	CASNRDLNSPLHF
.	16	TRBV19	.	TRBJ1-5	TGTGCCAGTAGTAAGGCCACCAACAGTCCAAATCAGCCCCAGCATTTT	CASSKATNSPNQPQHF